A selection of T cell receptor beta chains follows, all from one sample in a study of blood T cells in healthy people across ages. MiXCR, applied by TCRdb to the 5' RACE reads, yields one record per CDR3 protein. This table holds under 950,000 distinct CDR3 sequences, about a fifth found once. Sequencing was done on a sample of blood. These receptors were taken from a man aged 65-85 years in good health. Both conserved end residues are part of each CDR3. A D gene is named only where the DNA matches it firmly. Clone size, where shown, is once, few, many, or a class for clones that have expanded.

clone size	J gene	D gene	V gene	CDR3 protein	CDR3 DNA
few	TRBJ2-5	NA	TRBV18	CASSPQGNQETQYF	TGTGCCAGCTCACCACAGGGAAACCAAGAGACCCAGTACTTC
many	TRBJ2-7	NA	TRBV7-2	CASSLTGEAYEQYF	TGTGCCAGCAGCTTAACGGGGGAAGCCTACGAGCAGTACTTC
few	TRBJ2-7	NA	TRBV20-1	CSASRAGEQYF	TGCAGTGCTAGCAGGGCAGGCGAGCAGTACTTC
few	TRBJ2-3	NA	TRBV7-9	CASSLGGLASTDTQYF	TGTGCCAGCAGCTTAGGAGGCCTAGCGTCGACAGATACGCAGTATTTT
few	TRBJ2-1	NA	TRBV11-1	CASSWSSYNEQFF	TGTGCCAGCAGTTGGAGCTCCTACAATGAGCAGTTCTTC
NA	TRBJ1-4	NA	TRBV15	CATSRDFGTDEKLFF	TGTGCCACCAGCAGAGATTTTGGGACGGATGAAAAACTGTTTTTT
many	TRBJ2-4	NA	TRBV28	CASSSTSIAKNIQYF	TGTGCCAGCAGTTCCACCTCTATAGCCAAAAACATTCAGTACTTC
many	TRBJ2-3	TRBD1	TRBV12-3/TRBV12-4	CASTLFTGTGLLDTQYF	TGTGCCAGCACCCTCTTCACCGGGACAGGGCTACTAGATACGCAGTATTTT
few	TRBJ2-2	NA	TRBV20-1	CSPFRGTGELFF	TGCAGTCCCTTTCGAGGCACCGGGGAGCTGTTTTTT
NA	TRBJ1-4	NA	TRBV7-9	CASSLRGLDEKLFF	TGTGCCAGCAGCTTACGAGGTCTTGATGAAAAACTGTTTTTT
NA	TRBJ2-3	NA	TRBV15	CATSRDRAVFTGTQYF	TGTGCCACCAGCAGAGATCGGGCCGTCTTCACAGGTACGCAGTATTTT
NA	TRBJ1-2	NA	TRBV29-1	CSVAPGPNYGYTF	TGCAGCGTTGCCCCGGGCCCTAACTATGGCTACACCTTC
NA	TRBJ2-4	TRBD2	TRBV12-3/TRBV12-4	CAGSFGRELAKNIQYF	TGTGCCGGCAGTTTCGGGAGGGAACTAGCCAAAAACATTCAGTACTTC
NA	TRBJ2-7	NA	TRBV6-6	CASTGPTGEQYF	TGTGCCAGCACCGGACCTACCGGAGAGCAGTACTTC
few	TRBJ2-1	TRBD2	TRBV27	CASRVSGGNNEQFF	TGTGCCAGCAGAGTCAGCGGGGGCAACAATGAGCAGTTCTTC
many	TRBJ1-4	NA	TRBV7-9	CASSLLSTNEKLFF	TGTGCCAGCAGCTTACTCTCAACTAATGAAAAACTGTTTTTT
NA	TRBJ2-7	TRBD2	TRBV7-9	CASSPFGTSGGASSYEQYF	TGTGCCAGCAGCCCGTTCGGGACTAGCGGGGGGGCCTCCTCCTACGAGCAGTACTTC
NA	TRBJ2-7	TRBD2	TRBV12-3/TRBV12-4	CASRQAGESYEQYF	TGTGCCAGCAGGCAAGCGGGGGAGTCCTACGAGCAGTACTTC
many	TRBJ2-1	TRBD2	TRBV20-1	CSARLVAGVHEQFF	TGCAGTGCTAGGTTGGTAGCGGGAGTCCATGAGCAGTTCTTC
NA	TRBJ2-3	TRBD2	TRBV27	CASSTQRGITDTQYF	TGTGCCAGCAGTACCCAGCGGGGGATCACAGATACGCAGTATTTT
few	TRBJ2-5	NA	TRBV9	CASSVNGQETQYF	TGTGCCAGCAGCGTAAACGGTCAAGAGACCCAGTACTTC
many	TRBJ2-2	NA	TRBV28	CASETMNTGELFF	TGTGCCAGCGAGACAATGAACACCGGGGAGCTGTTTTTT
NA	TRBJ2-1	NA	TRBV3-1	CASSQSPGTYNEQFF	TGTGCCAGCAGCCAGTCTCCGGGAACGTACAATGAGCAGTTCTTC
NA	TRBJ2-1	NA	TRBV12-3/TRBV12-4	CASSPLTPVGGEQFF	TGTGCCAGCAGTCCTCTGACTCCTGTGGGGGGTGAGCAGTTCTTC
NA	TRBJ2-7	NA	TRBV5-1	CASSLGPPGEQYF	TGCGCCAGCAGCCTAGGCCCTCCGGGGGAGCAGTACTTC
few	TRBJ1-1	NA	TRBV7-9	CASSPQLGETEAFF	TGTGCCAGCAGCCCCCAGTTGGGGGAAACTGAAGCTTTCTTT
many	TRBJ1-2	NA	TRBV5-1	CASSWDGSPEIGYTF	TGCGCCAGCAGCTGGGATGGGAGTCCGGAAATCGGCTACACCTTC
few	TRBJ1-2	TRBD1	TRBV7-9	CASTRFGTGNGYTF	TGTGCCAGCACCCGATTCGGGACAGGAAATGGCTACACCTTC
few	TRBJ2-1	NA	TRBV12-3/TRBV12-4	CASSLAGPNEQFF	TGTGCCAGCAGTTTAGCGGGCCCAAATGAGCAGTTCTTC
NA	TRBJ1-2	NA	TRBV29-1	CSVVSGDGGSYTF	TGCAGCGTTGTTTCCGGGGACGGGGGTAGCTACACCTTC
few	TRBJ1-2	TRBD1	TRBV3-1	CASRRGTGADYGYTF	TGTGCCAGCAGAAGGGGGACAGGGGCCGACTATGGCTACACCTTC
NA	TRBJ2-1	NA	TRBV6-6	CASSPAHGTYNEQFF	TGTGCCAGCAGCCCGGCTCACGGTACCTACAATGAGCAGTTCTTC
few	TRBJ1-2	NA	TRBV5-1	CASSLQQGGYGYTF	TGCGCCAGCAGCTTGCAACAGGGCGGCTATGGCTACACCTTC
NA	TRBJ1-2	NA	TRBV28	CASSLQTLGYGYTF	TGTGCCAGCAGTTTACAAACCCTGGGCTATGGCTACACCTTC
many	TRBJ2-3	TRBD2	TRBV29-1	CSSFIQDGGRTDTQYF	TGCAGCTCCTTCATACAGGATGGCGGGAGAACAGATACGCAGTATTTT
NA	TRBJ1-5	NA	TRBV20-1	CSATRGASGDQPQHF	TGCAGTGCTACACGGGGGGCGTCCGGCGATCAGCCCCAGCATTTT
NA	TRBJ2-1	TRBD2	TRBV3-1	CASSPGWGGWNEQFF	TGTGCCAGCAGCCCCGGCTGGGGAGGGTGGAATGAGCAGTTCTTC
once	TRBJ2-1	NA	TRBV14	CASSQSEWTYNEQFF	TGTGCCAGCAGCCAAAGCGAGTGGACCTACAATGAGCAGTTCTTC
NA	TRBJ2-4	NA	TRBV12-3/TRBV12-4	CASRTRRAKNIQYF	TGTGCCAGCAGAACCAGGAGAGCCAAAAACATTCAGTACTTC
few	TRBJ2-5	NA	TRBV7-2	CASSLVWTPNQATQYF	TGTGCCAGCAGCTTAGTTTGGACACCCAACCAAGCGACCCAGTACTTC
few	TRBJ1-5	NA	TRBV7-6	CASGHGHDQPQHF	TGTGCCAGCGGTCACGGACACGATCAGCCCCAGCATTTT
NA	TRBJ2-5	TRBD1	TRBV29-1	CSVARQGSETQYF	TGCAGCGTTGCCCGACAGGGGTCGGAGACCCAGTACTTC
NA	TRBJ2-3	TRBD1	TRBV29-1	CSADRGQSDTQYF	TGCAGCGCAGACAGGGGGCAATCAGATACGCAGTATTTT
NA	TRBJ1-1	TRBD1	TRBV7-9	CASSTRDRVNTEAFF	TGTGCCAGCAGCACCCGGGACAGGGTGAACACTGAAGCTTTCTTT
NA	TRBJ1-6	NA	TRBV20-1	CSARVGGIDSPLHF	TGCAGTGCTAGAGTTGGCGGGATTGATTCACCCCTCCACTTT
NA	TRBJ2-3	TRBD2	TRBV7-3	CASSSGLESDTQYF	TGTGCCAGCAGCTCCGGACTAGAATCAGATACGCAGTATTTT